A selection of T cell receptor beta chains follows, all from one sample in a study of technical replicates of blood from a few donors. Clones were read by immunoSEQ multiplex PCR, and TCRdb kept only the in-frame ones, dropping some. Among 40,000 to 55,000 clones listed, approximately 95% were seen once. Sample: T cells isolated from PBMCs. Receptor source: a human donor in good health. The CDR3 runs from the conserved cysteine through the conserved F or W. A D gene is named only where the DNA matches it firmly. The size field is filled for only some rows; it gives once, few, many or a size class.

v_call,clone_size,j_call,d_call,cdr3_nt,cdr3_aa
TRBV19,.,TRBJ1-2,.,TGTGCCAGTAGTACCCCCCCGGGTTTTCGGGGCTACACCTTC,CASSTPPGFRGYTF
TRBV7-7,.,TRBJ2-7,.,TGTGCTAGCAGCTTAGAGCAGGGCTACGAGCAGTACTTC,CASSLEQGYEQYF
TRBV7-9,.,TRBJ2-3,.,TGTGCCAGCAGGAGAGTGCCAGATACGCAGTATTTT,CASRRVPDTQYF
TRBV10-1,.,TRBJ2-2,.,TGCGCCAGCAGTGATGGCAGGGGCAACACCGGGGAGCTGTTTTTT,CASSDGRGNTGELFF
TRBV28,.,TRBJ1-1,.,TGTGCCAGCAGTCGTAGTTTTAGGGGGAACACTGAAGCTTTCTTT,CASSRSFRGNTEAFF
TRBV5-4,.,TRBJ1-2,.,TGTGCCAGCAGCTTGGCTGGGGGCCTGGGCTACACCTTC,CASSLAGGLGYTF
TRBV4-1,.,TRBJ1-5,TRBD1,TGCGCCAGCAGCCAAGATGCAGGGGGGCCGAATCAGCCCCAGCATTTT,CASSQDAGGPNQPQHF
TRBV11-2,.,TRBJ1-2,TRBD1,TGTGCCAGCAGACCTCCAGGACAGGGGGACTATGGCTACACCTTC,CASRPPGQGDYGYTF
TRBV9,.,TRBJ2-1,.,TGTGCCAGCAGCGTAGCCGGGTCCTACAATGAGCAGTTCTTC,CASSVAGSYNEQFF
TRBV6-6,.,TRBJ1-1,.,TGTGCCAGCAGAGGGGAGGGAAACACTGAAGCTTTCTTT,CASRGEGNTEAFF
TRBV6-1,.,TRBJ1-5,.,TGTGCCAGCAATGGGGGGGTTAGGTTTATGGAGCCCCAGCATTTT,CASNGGVRFMEPQHF
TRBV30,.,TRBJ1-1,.,TGTGCCTGGAGTGCCGATAGGAACACTGAAGCTTTCTTT,CAWSADRNTEAFF
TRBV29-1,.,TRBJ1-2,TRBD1,TGCAGCGTCCCCGACAGGGCCGGCTACACCTTC,CSVPDRAGYTF
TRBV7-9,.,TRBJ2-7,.,TGTGCCAGCAGCATCAACTACGAGCAGTACTTC,CASSINYEQYF
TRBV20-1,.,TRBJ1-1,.,TGCAGTGCTTCGGGACTATGGACTTTCTTT,CSASGLWTFF
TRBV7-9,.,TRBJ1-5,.,TGTGCCAGCAGCTTAACGGAGGGACAGCCCCAGCATTTT,CASSLTEGQPQHF
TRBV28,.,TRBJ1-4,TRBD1,TGTGCCAGCAGCCTCTTTTCAGGACAGGGAGCCAACAGGGAAAAACTGTTTTTT,CASSLFSGQGANREKLFF
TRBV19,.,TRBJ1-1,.,TGTGCCAGTAGTATGGGCGGCGGGGGGGTCATGAACACTGAAGCTTTCTTT,CASSMGGGGVMNTEAFF
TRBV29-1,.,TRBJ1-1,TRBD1,TGCAGCAGTCGGGACAGCTTCACTGAAGCTTTCTTT,CSSRDSFTEAFF
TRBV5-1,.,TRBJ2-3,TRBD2,TGCGCCAGCAGCGCGGGGGGCCGTTTAGATACGCAGTATTTT,CASSAGGRLDTQYF
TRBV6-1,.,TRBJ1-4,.,TGTGCCAGCAGTGCCTCCAGTAGGAGTAATGAAAAACTGTTTTTT,CASSASSRSNEKLFF
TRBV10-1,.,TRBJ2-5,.,TGCGCCAGCAGTGAAGGAGGGGTTGGAACCCAGTACTTC,CASSEGGVGTQYF
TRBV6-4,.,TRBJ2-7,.,TGTGCCAGCACCATCCTGACACGCCCCAGCTCCTACGAGCAGTACTTC,CASTILTRPSSYEQYF
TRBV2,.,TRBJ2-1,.,TGTGCCAGCAGCAGGGACACTAATGAGCAGTTCTTC,CASSRDTNEQFF
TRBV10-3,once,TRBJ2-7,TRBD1,TGTGCCACTTCAGGGGGTTTTAGCTCCTACGAGCAGTACTTC,CATSGGFSSYEQYF
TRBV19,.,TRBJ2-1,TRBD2,TGTGCCAGTGCTATCCGGGACTACCTCTACAATGAGCAGTTCTTC,CASAIRDYLYNEQFF
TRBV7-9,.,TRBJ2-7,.,TGTGCCAGCAGCTTAGCAAATTACTACGAGCAGTACTTC,CASSLANYYEQYF
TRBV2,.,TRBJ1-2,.,TGTGCCAGCAGTGAGTTTCAGGGATATGGCTACACCTTC,CASSEFQGYGYTF
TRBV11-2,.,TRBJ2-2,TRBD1,TGTGCCAGCCCTAAACGACAGGGAAAGGCCGGGGAGCTGTTTTTT,CASPKRQGKAGELFF
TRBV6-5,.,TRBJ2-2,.,TGTGCCAGCAGTGTAATGTCCGGGGAGCTGTTTTTT,CASSVMSGELFF
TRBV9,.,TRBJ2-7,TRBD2,TGTGCCAGCAGCGTTGGGCTAGCGGACTACTACGAGCAGTACTTC,CASSVGLADYYEQYF
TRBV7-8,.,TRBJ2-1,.,TGTGCCAGCAGCTTAGGCTCAGGGAATGAGCAGTTCTTC,CASSLGSGNEQFF
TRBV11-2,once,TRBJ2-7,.,TGTGCCAGCAGCCCCCGGGCGACAGCCTACGAGCAGTACTTC,CASSPRATAYEQYF
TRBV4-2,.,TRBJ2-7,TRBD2,TGTGCCAGCAGCCTTAGCGGGAGCCCCCTTGACGAGCAGTACTTC,CASSLSGSPLDEQYF
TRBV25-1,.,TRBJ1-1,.,TGTGCCAGCAGTGGTGGGCCTGAAGCTTTCTTT,CASSGGPEAFF
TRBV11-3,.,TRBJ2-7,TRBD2,TGTGCCAGCAGCTTAGGGACTAGCGGGAGCTACGAGCAGTACTTC,CASSLGTSGSYEQYF
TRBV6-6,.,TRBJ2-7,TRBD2,TGTGCCAGCAGTTACTCGAGCCTAGCGGGGACCTACGAGCAGTACTTC,CASSYSSLAGTYEQYF
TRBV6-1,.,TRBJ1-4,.,TGTGCCAGCAGTGAACAGGAAGCCCCTAATGAAAAACTGTTTTTT,CASSEQEAPNEKLFF
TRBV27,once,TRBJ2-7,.,TGTGCCAGCAGTTTAAATAGAGGAACCTACGAGCAGTACTTC,CASSLNRGTYEQYF
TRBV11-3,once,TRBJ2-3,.,TGTGCCAGCAGCGCTCGGGTATTAGGGGAGGGCACAGATACGCAGTATTTT,CASSARVLGEGTDTQYF
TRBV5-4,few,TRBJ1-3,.,TGTGCCAGCAGCTCCCCCTACAGCGGATCTGGAAACACCATATATTTT,CASSSPYSGSGNTIYF
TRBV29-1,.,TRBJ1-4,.,TGCAGCGTTACCCAGGGCGGTGAAAAACTGTTTTTT,CSVTQGGEKLFF
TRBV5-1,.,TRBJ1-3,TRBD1,TGCGCCAGCAGCCCCGGACAGGGCGGAAACACCATATATTTT,CASSPGQGGNTIYF
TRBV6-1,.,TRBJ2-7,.,TGTGCCAGCAGGAGGCAATCCTACGAGCAGTACTTC,CASRRQSYEQYF
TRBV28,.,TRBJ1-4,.,TGTGCCAGCAGGGGGAGTGAAAAACTGTTTTTT,CASRGSEKLFF
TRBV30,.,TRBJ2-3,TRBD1,TGTGCCTGGAGTACCACGACAGGGGATACGCAGTATTTT,CAWSTTTGDTQYF
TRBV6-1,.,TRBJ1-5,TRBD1,TGTGCCAGCAAAGGACAGGGATTCAGCAATCAGCCCCAGCATTTT,CASKGQGFSNQPQHF
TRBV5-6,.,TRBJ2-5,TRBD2,TGTGCCAGCAGCTACCCAGAGGGGACTAGATATCAAGAGACCCAGTACTTC,CASSYPEGTRYQETQYF
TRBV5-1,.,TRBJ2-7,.,TGCGCCAGCAGCTTGGCTCGGGAGATCAACGAGCAGTACTTC,CASSLAREINEQYF
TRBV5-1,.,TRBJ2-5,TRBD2,TGCGCCAGCACCTACTCGAGCGGGAACCAAGAGACCCAGTACTTC,CASTYSSGNQETQYF
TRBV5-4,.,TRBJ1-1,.,TGTGCCAGCAGTTTGGGACGGGGAGAAGCTTTCTTT,CASSLGRGEAFF
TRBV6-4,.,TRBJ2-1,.,TGTGCCAGCAGTGGCGGAGGCCTTTTAGGCTCCTACAATGAGCAGTTCTTC,CASSGGGLLGSYNEQFF
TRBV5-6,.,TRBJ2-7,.,TGTGCCAGCATAAAGTCCGGGACTCCAGACCTCGAGCAGTACTTC,CASIKSGTPDLEQYF
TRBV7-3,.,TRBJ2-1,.,TGTGCCAGCAGCCCGGACAGCAGCTCCTACAATGAGCAGTTCTTC,CASSPDSSSYNEQFF
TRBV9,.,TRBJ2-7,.,TGTGCCAGCAGCGCGCTTGGGGGGGAGCAGTACTTC,CASSALGGEQYF